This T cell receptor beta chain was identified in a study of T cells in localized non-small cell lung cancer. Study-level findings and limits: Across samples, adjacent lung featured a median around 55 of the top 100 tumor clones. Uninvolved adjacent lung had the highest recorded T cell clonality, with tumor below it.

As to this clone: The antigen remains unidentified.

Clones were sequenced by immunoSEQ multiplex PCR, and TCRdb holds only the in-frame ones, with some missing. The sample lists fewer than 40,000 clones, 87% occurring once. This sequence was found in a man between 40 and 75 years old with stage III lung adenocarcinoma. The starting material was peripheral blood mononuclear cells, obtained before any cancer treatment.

CDR3 nucleotide sequence: TGTGCCAGCTCACCTGCCTCCATTAGGACAGGAAAAGGCTACACCTTC. It codes for CASSPASIRTGKGYTF. The genes are TRBV18 and TRBJ1-2; 7 nucleotides align to TRBD1. The trim removed 3 bases at V and 8 bases at J, leaving 15 bases unmatched. There are 16 residues in the CDR3. CDR1 KGHSH and CDR2 LQKENI come from the germline V gene.